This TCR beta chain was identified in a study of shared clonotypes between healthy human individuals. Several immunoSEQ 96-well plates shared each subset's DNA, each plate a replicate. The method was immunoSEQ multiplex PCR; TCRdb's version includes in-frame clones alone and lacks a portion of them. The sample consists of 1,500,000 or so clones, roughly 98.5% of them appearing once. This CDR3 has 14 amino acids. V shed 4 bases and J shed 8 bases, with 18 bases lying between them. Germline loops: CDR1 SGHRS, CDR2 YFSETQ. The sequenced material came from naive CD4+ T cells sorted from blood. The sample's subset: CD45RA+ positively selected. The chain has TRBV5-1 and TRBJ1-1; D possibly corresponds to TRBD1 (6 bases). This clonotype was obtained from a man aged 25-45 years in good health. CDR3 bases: TGCGCCAGCAGCCAACAGGGTTTGGCTCCAGAAGCTTTCTTT. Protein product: CASSQQGLAPEAFF.